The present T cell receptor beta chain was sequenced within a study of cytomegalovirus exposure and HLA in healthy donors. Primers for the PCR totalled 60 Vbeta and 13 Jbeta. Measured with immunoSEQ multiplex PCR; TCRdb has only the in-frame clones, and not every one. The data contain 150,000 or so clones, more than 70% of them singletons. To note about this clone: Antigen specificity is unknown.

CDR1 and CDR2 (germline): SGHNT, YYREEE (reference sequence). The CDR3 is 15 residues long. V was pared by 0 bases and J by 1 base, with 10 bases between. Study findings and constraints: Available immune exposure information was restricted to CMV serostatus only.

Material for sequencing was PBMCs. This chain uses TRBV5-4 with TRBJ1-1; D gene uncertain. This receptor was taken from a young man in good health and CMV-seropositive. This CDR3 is CASSLEAGGNTEAFF. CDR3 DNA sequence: TGTGCCAGCAGCTTGGAGGCAGGAGGGAACACTGAAGCTTTCTTT.